Listed below are T cell receptor beta chains from one sample, sequenced in a study of shared clonotypes between healthy human individuals. Method: immunoSEQ multiplex PCR; TCRdb's copy keeps in-frame clones and lacks some. This table has about 2.4 million clones, more than 80% appearing once. The specimen was naive CD4+ T cells sorted from blood. The receptor source for this set is a man in his late teens or twenties in good health. Both conserved end residues are part of each CDR3. The order of the fields is CDR3 protein, CDR3 DNA, J gene, D gene, V gene. A D gene is named only where the DNA matches it firmly.

CDR3 protein: CASRRTQQGTLLYEQYF
CDR3 DNA: TGTGCCAGCAGGAGGACCCAACAGGGTACCCTGCTCTACGAGCAGTACTTC
J gene: TRBJ2-7
D gene: -
V gene: TRBV27

CDR3 protein: CASSQDLFSYNEQFF
CDR3 DNA: TGCGCCAGCAGCCAAGATTTATTTTCCTACAATGAGCAGTTCTTC
J gene: TRBJ2-1
D gene: -
V gene: TRBV4-1

CDR3 protein: CASSPLGNTGELFF
CDR3 DNA: TGTGCCAGCTCACCGCTGGGTAACACCGGGGAGCTGTTTTTT
J gene: TRBJ2-2
D gene: -
V gene: TRBV18

CDR3 protein: CASSEAARGLHEQYF
CDR3 DNA: TGTGCCAGCAGTGAAGCGGCCAGGGGCCTCCACGAGCAGTACTTC
J gene: TRBJ2-7
D gene: -
V gene: TRBV25-1

CDR3 protein: CAISESSGQVSGNTIYF
CDR3 DNA: TGTGCCATCAGTGAGTCGAGCGGACAGGTCTCTGGAAACACCATATATTTT
J gene: TRBJ1-3
D gene: TRBD1
V gene: TRBV10-3

CDR3 protein: CASSTTGQETQYF
CDR3 DNA: TGCGCCAGCAGCACGACAGGGCAAGAGACCCAGTACTTC
J gene: TRBJ2-5
D gene: TRBD1
V gene: TRBV5-1

CDR3 protein: CASSLELGAQGTGELFF
CDR3 DNA: TGCGCCAGCAGCTTGGAATTAGGGGCGCAGGGCACCGGGGAGCTGTTTTTT
J gene: TRBJ2-2
D gene: -
V gene: TRBV5-1

CDR3 protein: CASSYGVNYGYTF
CDR3 DNA: TGTGCCAGCAGTTACGGAGTTAACTATGGCTACACCTTC
J gene: TRBJ1-2
D gene: -
V gene: TRBV6-6

CDR3 protein: CASSLGGAETQYF
CDR3 DNA: TGTGCCAGCAGCTTAGGAGGGGCCGAGACCCAGTACTTC
J gene: TRBJ2-5
D gene: -
V gene: TRBV11-2

CDR3 protein: CASSPGLASYNEQFF
CDR3 DNA: TGTGCCAGCAGCCCGGGACTGGCCTCCTACAATGAGCAGTTCTTC
J gene: TRBJ2-1
D gene: -
V gene: TRBV11-3

CDR3 protein: CASSRQGVSSSYNSPLHF
CDR3 DNA: TGTGCCAGCAGCCGACAGGGGGTCTCGAGCTCCTATAATTCACCCCTCCACTTT
J gene: TRBJ1-6
D gene: TRBD1
V gene: TRBV11-2

CDR3 protein: CASSEVGLNEQYF
CDR3 DNA: TGTGCCAGCAGTGAAGTGGGGCTAAACGAGCAGTACTTC
J gene: TRBJ2-7
D gene: -
V gene: TRBV6-1

CDR3 protein: CAWSVLRTSGSVDTQYF
CDR3 DNA: TGTGCCTGGAGTGTACTTCGGACTAGCGGGAGTGTAGATACGCAGTATTTT
J gene: TRBJ2-3
D gene: TRBD2
V gene: TRBV30

CDR3 protein: CASSLGLAANTGELFF
CDR3 DNA: TGTGCCAGCAGCCTAGGACTAGCAGCGAACACCGGGGAGCTGTTTTTT
J gene: TRBJ2-2
D gene: TRBD2
V gene: TRBV7-9

CDR3 protein: CASSPGWGGGNTQYF
CDR3 DNA: TGTGCCAGCAGCCCCGGTTGGGGCGGGGGCAATACGCAGTATTTT
J gene: TRBJ2-3
D gene: -
V gene: TRBV7-9

CDR3 protein: CASSSRTDQNLLEQYF
CDR3 DNA: TGTGCCAGCTCCTCCCGCACCGATCAAAACCTATTAGAGCAGTACTTC
J gene: TRBJ2-7
D gene: -
V gene: TRBV18

CDR3 protein: CASRGTTGGHSYEQYF
CDR3 DNA: TGTGCCAGCAGGGGAACGACAGGGGGCCACTCCTACGAGCAGTACTTC
J gene: TRBJ2-7
D gene: TRBD1
V gene: TRBV25-1

CDR3 protein: CASIDRGYGYTF
CDR3 DNA: TGTGCCAGCATTGACAGGGGGTATGGCTACACCTTC
J gene: TRBJ1-2
D gene: TRBD1
V gene: TRBV2

CDR3 protein: CAISAPTDNEQFF
CDR3 DNA: TGTGCCATCAGTGCCCCGACGGACAATGAGCAGTTCTTC
J gene: TRBJ2-1
D gene: -
V gene: TRBV10-3

CDR3 protein: CASSGRQGSTYEQYF
CDR3 DNA: TGCGCCAGCAGCGGGAGACAGGGATCCACCTACGAGCAGTACTTC
J gene: TRBJ2-7
D gene: TRBD1
V gene: TRBV5-1

CDR3 protein: CASSLAGGPNEQFF
CDR3 DNA: TGTGCCAGCAGCTTAGCGGGAGGGCCTAATGAGCAGTTCTTC
J gene: TRBJ2-1
D gene: TRBD2
V gene: TRBV11-3

CDR3 protein: CASSPFRLAPTANTGELFF
CDR3 DNA: TGTGCCAGCTCACCATTCCGGCTAGCGCCGACCGCGAACACCGGGGAGCTGTTTTTT
J gene: TRBJ2-2
D gene: -
V gene: TRBV18

CDR3 protein: CASRPSGGRLADTQYF
CDR3 DNA: TGTGCCAGTCGGCCTAGCGGGGGGCGGTTGGCAGATACGCAGTATTTT
J gene: TRBJ2-3
D gene: TRBD2
V gene: TRBV19

CDR3 protein: CASSPGQGYNEQFF
CDR3 DNA: TGTGCCAGCAGCCCCGGACAGGGCTACAATGAGCAGTTCTTC
J gene: TRBJ2-1
D gene: TRBD1
V gene: TRBV4-2

CDR3 protein: CASSLYSTQETQYF
CDR3 DNA: TGTGCCAGCAGCTTATACTCCACTCAAGAGACCCAGTACTTC
J gene: TRBJ2-5
D gene: -
V gene: TRBV7-9

CDR3 protein: CASSKAEKGYEQYF
CDR3 DNA: TGTGCCAGCAGTAAAGCGGAGAAGGGCTACGAGCAGTACTTC
J gene: TRBJ2-7
D gene: -
V gene: TRBV27